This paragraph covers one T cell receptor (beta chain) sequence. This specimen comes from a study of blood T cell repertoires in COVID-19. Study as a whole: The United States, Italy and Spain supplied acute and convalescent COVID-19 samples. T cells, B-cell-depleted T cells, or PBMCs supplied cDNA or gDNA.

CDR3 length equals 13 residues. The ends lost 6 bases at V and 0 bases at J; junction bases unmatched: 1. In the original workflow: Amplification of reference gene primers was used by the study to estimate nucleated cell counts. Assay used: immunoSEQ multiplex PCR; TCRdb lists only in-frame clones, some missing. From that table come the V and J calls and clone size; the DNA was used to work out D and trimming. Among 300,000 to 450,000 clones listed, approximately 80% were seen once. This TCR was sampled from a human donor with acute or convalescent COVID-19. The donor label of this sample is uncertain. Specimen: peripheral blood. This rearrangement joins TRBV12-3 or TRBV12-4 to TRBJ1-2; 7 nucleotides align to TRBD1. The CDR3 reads CASRGTANYGYTF. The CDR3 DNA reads TGTGCCAGCAGGGGGACAGCTAACTATGGCTACACCTTC.